The rows below give T cell receptor beta chains drawn from one sample of a study of early T cells in non-severe SARS-CoV-2 infection. TCRdb passed the 5' RACE reads through MiXCR, listing each CDR3 protein once. The data show around 76,000 distinct CDR3 sequences, about 10% seen once. Input material: whole blood. These TCRs come from an adult who was a healthcare worker with PCR-confirmed SARS-CoV-2 infection or an uninfected control (not recorded which). Each CDR3 is given with its conserved first and last residue. The D gene is left open where the match is weak. A clone size is listed for some rows: how often the clone was seen (once, few, many), or a class if it is expanded.

D,J,V,size,CDR3,DNA
-,TRBJ2-7,TRBV5-1,many,CASSLGGDPYEQYF,TGCGCCAGCAGCTTGGGCGGGGACCCCTACGAGCAGTACTTC
TRBD1,TRBJ1-2,TRBV7-9,-,CASSPQQGTYGYTF,TGTGCCAGCAGCCCCCAACAGGGGACCTATGGCTACACCTTC
TRBD2,TRBJ2-7,TRBV11-2,-,CASSSGTSGGLEEQYF,TGTGCCAGCAGCTCCGGGACTAGCGGGGGGCTAGAAGAGCAGTACTTC
-,TRBJ1-1,TRBV5-6,-,CASSYGRQTTEAFF,TGTGCCAGCAGCTACGGACGCCAAACGACTGAAGCTTTCTTT
-,TRBJ2-6,TRBV20-1,few,CSAKGGGANVLTF,TGCAGTGCCAAAGGAGGTGGGGCCAACGTCCTGACTTTC
TRBD2,TRBJ2-5,TRBV10-3,-,CAISESLMTSAEETQYF,TGTGCCATCAGTGAGTCGCTGATGACTAGCGCGGAAGAGACCCAGTACTTC
TRBD1,TRBJ1-3,TRBV7-6,many,CASSLWGQFSSGNTIYF,TGTGCCAGCAGCTTATGGGGACAGTTCTCCTCTGGAAACACCATATATTTT
-,TRBJ1-3,TRBV4-3,-,CASSQVSRAGNTIYF,TGCGCCAGCAGCCAAGTGTCCCGAGCTGGAAACACCATATATTTT
-,TRBJ2-7,TRBV18,many,CASSPRTDYEQYF,TGTGCCAGCTCACCTCGGACAGACTACGAGCAGTACTTC
-,TRBJ2-3,TRBV7-9,few,CASSLAMRKAQYF,TGTGCCAGCAGCTTAGCGATGAGGAAGGCGCAGTATTTT
-,TRBJ2-3,TRBV6-5,many,CASSSGAGSTDTQYF,TGTGCCAGCAGCTCCGGGGCCGGAAGCACAGATACGCAGTATTTT